Listed below are T cell receptor beta chains from one sample, sequenced in a study of CD4 T cells in relation to SARS-CoV-2 and coronaviruses. Generated by immunoSEQ multiplex PCR, the TCRdb table keeps only in-frame clones and is missing some. Altogether some 21,000 clones are present, approximately 72% being singletons, with the ten largest covering 9% to 15%. These receptors have no known antigen. Sequencing was carried out using CD4+ T cells from PBMCs, cultured in vitro. Receptor source: a human donor in good health. Both conserved end residues are part of each CDR3. Fields, in order: V gene, J gene, CDR3 protein.

V: TRBV9
J: TRBJ1-1
CDR3: CASSGPNPDRGHSINMNTEAFF

V: TRBV10-3
J: TRBJ1-4
CDR3: CAISEWGTVPEKLFF

V: TRBV5-1
J: TRBJ2-5
CDR3: CASSLQQGKETQYF

V: TRBV25-1
J: TRBJ1-1
CDR3: CASTKNTEAFF

V: TRBV10-2
J: TRBJ2-1
CDR3: CASRDSGATGNEQFF

V: TRBV18
J: TRBJ1-1
CDR3: CASSRGQGQVTEAFF

V: TRBV6-4
J: TRBJ1-5
CDR3: CASSADFGNQPQHF

V: TRBV5-1
J: TRBJ2-7
CDR3: CASSLGTSGYEQYF

V: TRBV11-1
J: TRBJ2-1
CDR3: CASTFALFNEQFF

V: TRBV7-2
J: TRBJ2-7
CDR3: CASSPMEGALEQYF

V: TRBV7-9
J: TRBJ2-5
CDR3: CASSFEGRVGETQYF

V: TRBV28
J: TRBJ1-1
CDR3: CASLQGGYTEAFF

V: TRBV2
J: TRBJ2-1
CDR3: CASIRTSGGPLSNEQFF

V: TRBV9
J: TRBJ1-2
CDR3: CASSVSRDGYGYTF

V: TRBV5-1
J: TRBJ2-5
CDR3: CASSSDGSPGTQYF

V: TRBV6-5
J: TRBJ2-3
CDR3: CASSYALSGADTQYF

V: TRBV7-9
J: TRBJ1-5
CDR3: CASSLAGQGDNQPQHF

V: TRBV6-5
J: TRBJ2-1
CDR3: CASSSGAQKNNEQFF

V: TRBV14
J: TRBJ2-3
CDR3: CASRGLAGTSTDTQYF

V: TRBV5-1
J: TRBJ1-1
CDR3: CASSEQGQGNTEAFF

V: TRBV4-1
J: TRBJ1-2
CDR3: CASSQENRGHGGYTF

V: TRBV27
J: TRBJ2-1
CDR3: CASSSAGRLYNEQFF